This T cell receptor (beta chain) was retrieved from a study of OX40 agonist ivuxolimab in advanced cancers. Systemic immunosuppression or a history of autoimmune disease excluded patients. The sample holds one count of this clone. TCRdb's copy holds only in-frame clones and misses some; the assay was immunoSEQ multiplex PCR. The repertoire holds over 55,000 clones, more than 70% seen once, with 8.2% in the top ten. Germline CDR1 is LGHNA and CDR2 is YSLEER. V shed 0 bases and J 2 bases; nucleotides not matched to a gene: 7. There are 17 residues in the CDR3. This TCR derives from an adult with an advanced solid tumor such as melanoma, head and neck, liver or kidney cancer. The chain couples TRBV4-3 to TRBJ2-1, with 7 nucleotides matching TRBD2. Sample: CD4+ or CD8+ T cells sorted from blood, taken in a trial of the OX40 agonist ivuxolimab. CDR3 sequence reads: CASSQDHGAGAYNEQFF. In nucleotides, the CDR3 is TGCGCCAGCAGCCAAGACCACGGGGCGGGGGCCTACAATGAGCAGTTCTTC.